This T cell receptor (beta chain) was recovered during a study of blood T cell repertoires in COVID-19. Looking at the study overall: There were acute and convalescent COVID-19 samples, and they came from the United States, Italy and Spain. Sources were T cells, B-cell-depleted T cells, or PBMCs; the material itself was cDNA or gDNA.

CDR3 length: 17 residues. The ends lost 5 bases at V and 10 bases at J; junction bases unmatched: 19. The V gene's germline CDR1 is SGHVS and CDR2 FNYEAQ. This clone appeared a single time. Original data processing: Estimated nucleated cell counts came from reference gene primer amplification. Measured with immunoSEQ multiplex PCR; TCRdb has only the in-frame clones, and not every one. That table furnishes V, J and clone size, whereas the DNA furnished D and trimming. The sample contains about 110,000 clones, around 80% of which appear only once. Sequencing was performed on peripheral blood. V is TRBV7-6 and J is TRBJ2-1, with TRBD1 matching over 8 bases. This clonotype was sampled from a woman of 80 years or more with active or convalescent COVID-19. The CDR3 DNA sequence: TGTGCCAGCAGCGCCCGCCCCGTAGGGGCGAACAGGGGGGAGCAGTTCTTC. Translated, it gives CASSARPVGANRGEQFF.